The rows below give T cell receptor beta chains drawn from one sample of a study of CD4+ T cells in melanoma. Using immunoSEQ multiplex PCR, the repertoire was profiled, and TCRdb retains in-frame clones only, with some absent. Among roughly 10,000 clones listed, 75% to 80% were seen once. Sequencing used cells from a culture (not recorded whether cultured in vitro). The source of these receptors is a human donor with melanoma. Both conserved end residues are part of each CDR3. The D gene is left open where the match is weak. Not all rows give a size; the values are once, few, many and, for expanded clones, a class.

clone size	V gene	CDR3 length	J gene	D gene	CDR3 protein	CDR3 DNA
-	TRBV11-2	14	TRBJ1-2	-	CASSLDMGYNGYTF	TGTGCCAGCAGCTTAGATATGGGGTATAACGGCTACACCTTC
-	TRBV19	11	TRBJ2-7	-	CASSLNYEQYF	TGTGCCAGTAGTCTAAACTACGAGCAGTACTTC
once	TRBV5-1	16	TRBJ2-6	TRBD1	CASSSGGPSGANVLTF	TGCGCCAGCAGCTCAGGGGGCCCCTCTGGGGCCAACGTCCTGACTTTC
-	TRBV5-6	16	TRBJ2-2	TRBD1	CASSRRTGGATGELFF	TGTGCCAGCAGCCGGAGGACAGGGGGCGCAACCGGGGAGCTGTTTTTT
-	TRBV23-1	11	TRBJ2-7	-	CASSHTYEQYF	TGCGCCAGCAGTCACACCTACGAGCAGTACTTC
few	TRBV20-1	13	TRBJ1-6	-	CSASAGGRSPLHF	TGCAGTGCTAGTGCCGGGGGCCGGTCACCCCTCCACTTT
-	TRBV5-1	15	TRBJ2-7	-	CASSFLRGSSYEQYF	TGCGCCAGCAGCTTTCTCCGGGGCAGCTCCTACGAGCAGTACTTC
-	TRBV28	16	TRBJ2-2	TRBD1	CASKDRGSSGTGELFF	TGTGCCAGCAAGGACAGGGGGAGTAGCGGAACCGGGGAGCTGTTTTTT
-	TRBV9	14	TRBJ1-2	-	CASSVALTDYGYTF	TGTGCCAGCAGCGTAGCTTTGACGGACTATGGCTACACCTTC
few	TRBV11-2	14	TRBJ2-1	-	CASSSRQGGNEQFF	TGTGCCAGCAGCTCCAGACAGGGAGGGAATGAGCAGTTCTTC
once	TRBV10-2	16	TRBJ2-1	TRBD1	CASSESRDRAWHEQFF	TGCGCCAGCAGTGAGTCCCGGGACAGGGCCTGGCATGAGCAGTTCTTC
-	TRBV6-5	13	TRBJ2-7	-	CASSSRGRGEQYF	TGTGCCAGCAGTTCTAGGGGTCGGGGGGAGCAGTACTTC
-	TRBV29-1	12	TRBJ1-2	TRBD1	CSVGRGLGGYTF	TGCAGCGTTGGCAGGGGGCTGGGAGGCTACACCTTC
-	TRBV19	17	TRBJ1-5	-	CASSIDTNRQRIQPQHF	TGTGCCAGTAGTATAGACACTAACAGGCAACGAATTCAGCCCCAGCATTTT
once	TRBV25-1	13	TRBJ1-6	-	CASSGWDNSPLHF	TGTGCCAGCAGTGGATGGGATAATTCACCCCTCCACTTT
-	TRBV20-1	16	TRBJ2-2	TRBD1	CSASAPGTGNTGELFF	TGCAGTGCTAGTGCCCCCGGGACAGGTAACACCGGGGAGCTGTTTTTT
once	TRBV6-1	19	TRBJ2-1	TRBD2	CASSDLAGAYSSSYNEQFF	TGTGCCAGCAGTGATTTAGCGGGGGCGTACTCAAGCTCCTACAATGAGCAGTTCTTC
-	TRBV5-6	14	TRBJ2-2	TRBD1	CASSLAGGTGELFF	TGTGCCAGCAGCTTGGCAGGGGGAACCGGGGAGCTGTTTTTT
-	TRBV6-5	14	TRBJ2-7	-	CASSPDDRFYEQYF	TGTGCCAGCAGTCCAGACGACAGGTTCTACGAGCAGTACTTC
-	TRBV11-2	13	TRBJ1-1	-	CASSLWSNTEAFF	TGTGCCAGCAGCTTATGGTCGAACACTGAAGCTTTCTTT
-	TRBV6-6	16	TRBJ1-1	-	CASSYSPRGGNTEAFF	TGTGCCAGCAGTTACTCGCCACGGGGAGGGAACACTGAAGCTTTCTTT
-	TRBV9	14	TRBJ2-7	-	CASSARLGSYEQYF	TGTGCCAGCAGCGCGAGACTAGGCTCCTACGAGCAGTACTTC